These T cell receptor beta chains were read from a single sample in a study of T cell changes during pregnancy in multiple sclerosis. Profiling relied on immunoSEQ multiplex PCR, and the TCRdb table lists in-frame clones only, not all of them. The data hold tens of thousands of clones, with roughly 92% observed a single time. This specimen was peripheral blood, taken after pregnancy. The receptor source for this set is a female donor in good health, enrolled as a control in a pregnancy study. CDR3s include the opening cysteine and the closing phenylalanine or tryptophan. The D gene is left open where the match is weak. Some rows mark clone size as missing; the rest say once, few, many or name a class of expanded clone.

d_call,v_call,clone_size,j_call,cdr3_aa,cdr3_nt
TRBD1,TRBV5-5,NA,TRBJ2-1,CASSRGQGSYNEQFF,TGTGCCAGCAGCAGGGGACAGGGGTCCTACAATGAGCAGTTCTTC
TRBD1,TRBV6-6,once,TRBJ2-7,CASSGTGGHEQYF,TGTGCCAGCAGTGGGACAGGGGGCCACGAGCAGTACTTC
TRBD1,TRBV5-4,NA,TRBJ2-3,CASSLPIGGGGTDTQYF,TGTGCCAGCAGCCTCCCTATAGGGGGCGGTGGCACAGATACGCAGTATTTT
NA,TRBV11-2,NA,TRBJ2-1,CASSLGQGNNEQFF,TGTGCCAGCAGCTTGGGGCAGGGGAACAATGAGCAGTTCTTC
TRBD1,TRBV28,NA,TRBJ2-7,CASSLLGGGQGAVQYF,TGTGCCAGCAGTTTATTGGGTGGGGGACAGGGGGCGGTGCAGTACTTC
TRBD1,TRBV5-6,NA,TRBJ1-4,CASSSSGTANEKLFF,TGTGCCAGCAGTTCCTCCGGGACAGCTAATGAAAAACTGTTTTTT
NA,TRBV6-6,NA,TRBJ1-3,CASSYSRRRGSNTIYF,TGTGCCAGCAGTTACTCGCGGCGGCGCGGGAGTAACACCATATATTTT
NA,TRBV28,NA,TRBJ1-6,CASSSGRGNSPLHF,TGTGCCAGCAGTTCCGGACGGGGAAATTCACCCCTCCACTTT
TRBD2,TRBV5-1,NA,TRBJ2-5,CASSLGRGGLETQYF,TGCGCCAGCAGCTTGGGCCGGGGGGGGTTGGAGACCCAGTACTTC
TRBD1,TRBV25-1,NA,TRBJ1-1,CASKKTGKAFF,TGTGCCAGCAAAAAGACAGGGAAGGCTTTCTTT
TRBD2,TRBV27,NA,TRBJ2-1,CASSWTSGDNEQFF,TGTGCCAGCAGTTGGACTAGCGGGGACAATGAGCAGTTCTTC
TRBD2,TRBV11-2,NA,TRBJ2-7,CASRARGGAGEQYF,TGTGCCAGCAGGGCGCGCGGGGGGGCGGGGGAGCAGTACTTC
NA,TRBV7-9,NA,TRBJ1-4,CASRGGRPNEKLFF,TGTGCCAGTAGGGGGGGACGGCCTAATGAAAAACTGTTTTTT
TRBD1,TRBV2,once,TRBJ1-6,CAKKEEGAASPLHF,TGTGCCAAAAAGGAGGAGGGGGCTGCTTCACCCCTCCACTTT
NA,TRBV29-1,NA,TRBJ1-2,CSVYVANYGYTF,TGCAGCGTCTACGTGGCTAACTATGGCTACACCTTC
TRBD1,TRBV5-1,NA,TRBJ2-1,CASSLGTGNYNEQFF,TGCGCCAGCAGCTTAGGGACAGGGAACTACAATGAGCAGTTCTTC
NA,TRBV28,NA,TRBJ1-2,CASSLQTGQTTF,TGTGCCAGCAGTCTCCAGACAGGACAAACCACCTTC
TRBD1,TRBV5-1,NA,TRBJ1-4,CASTTGVATNEKLFF,TGCGCCAGCACGACAGGGGTCGCGACTAATGAAAAACTGTTTTTT
NA,TRBV5-1,NA,TRBJ1-1,CASSLAGGIEAFF,TGCGCCAGCAGCTTGGCCGGAGGGATTGAAGCTTTCTTT
NA,TRBV4-1,NA,TRBJ1-2,CASSQDLGAGLGYTF,TGCGCCAGCAGCCAAGATCTAGGGGCAGGGCTTGGCTACACCTTC
NA,TRBV28,once,TRBJ2-7,CATHQTYEQYF,TGTGCCACCCATCAGACCTACGAGCAGTACTTC
NA,TRBV28,few,TRBJ2-5,CATVAAGQQETQYF,TGTGCCACCGTTGCGGCAGGACAACAAGAGACCCAGTACTTC
TRBD1,TRBV28,NA,TRBJ2-2,CASSLLRQGAHTGELFF,TGTGCCAGCAGTTTATTGAGACAGGGGGCGCACACCGGGGAGCTGTTTTTT
NA,TRBV7-8,NA,TRBJ1-1,CASSFSPQGTNTEAFF,TGTGCCAGCAGCTTTTCCCCCCAGGGGACGAACACTGAAGCTTTCTTT
TRBD2,TRBV9,NA,TRBJ2-1,CASSVVAGGPYNEQFF,TGTGCCAGCAGCGTAGTAGCGGGAGGTCCCTACAATGAGCAGTTCTTC
NA,TRBV5-4,NA,TRBJ1-3,CASSLGGGTGNTIYF,TGTGCCAGCAGCCTGGGGGGGGGCACTGGAAACACCATATATTTT
NA,TRBV6-4,NA,TRBJ2-5,CASSERGGKETQYF,TGTGCCAGCAGTGAAAGGGGGGGGAAAGAGACCCAGTACTTC
NA,TRBV9,NA,TRBJ1-3,CASSSSGVFGNTIYF,TGTGCCAGCAGCTCCTCAGGGGTTTTTGGAAACACCATATATTTT
TRBD1,TRBV28,NA,TRBJ2-5,CASSLFGQGARGEETQYF,TGTGCCAGCAGTTTATTTGGACAGGGGGCGAGAGGGGAAGAGACCCAGTACTTC
TRBD1,TRBV25-1,NA,TRBJ1-2,CASTPAGGQGSYGYTF,TGTGCCAGCACTCCCGCTGGGGGACAGGGGTCCTATGGCTACACCTTC
NA,TRBV4-1,NA,TRBJ1-1,CASSQITGRTEAFF,TGCGCCAGCAGCCAAATTACAGGTCGCACTGAAGCTTTCTTT
NA,TRBV6-5,once,TRBJ1-2,CASSRPGGGNYGYTF,TGTGCCAGCAGTCGCCCCGGGGGAGGGAACTATGGCTACACCTTC
TRBD1,TRBV18,once,TRBJ2-5,CASSLTGVETQYF,TGTGCCAGCTCACTGACAGGGGTAGAGACCCAGTACTTC
NA,TRBV28,NA,TRBJ1-5,CASSSPQGGQPQHF,TGTGCCAGCAGTTCCCCACAGGGCGGTCAGCCCCAGCATTTT
NA,TRBV11-3,NA,TRBJ1-2,CASSLEGPGEGGYGYTF,TGTGCCAGCAGCTTAGAAGGACCAGGGGAGGGGGGCTATGGCTACACCTTC
TRBD2,TRBV19,many,TRBJ2-3,CASSIASGSSTDTQYF,TGTGCCAGTAGTATTGCTAGCGGGAGTTCGACAGATACGCAGTATTTT
TRBD1,TRBV29-1,NA,TRBJ1-2,CSVEGGDSPGYGYTF,TGCAGCGTTGAAGGGGGGGACAGTCCAGGCTATGGCTACACCTTC
TRBD1,TRBV5-1,NA,TRBJ1-2,CASSLVLGGDYGYTF,TGCGCCAGCAGCTTGGTACTAGGGGGCGACTATGGCTACACCTTC
TRBD2,TRBV7-2,once,TRBJ2-5,CASSLLPPHTSEIQETQYF,TGTGCCAGCAGCCTACTTCCTCCCCATACTAGCGAGATCCAAGAGACCCAGTACTTC
NA,TRBV4-2,NA,TRBJ2-1,CASSQEPSSISSYNEQFF,TGTGCCAGCAGCCAAGAACCCTCTAGCATTAGCTCCTACAATGAGCAGTTCTTC
TRBD1,TRBV7-7,NA,TRBJ1-4,CASSLTGASNEKLFF,TGTGCCAGCAGCCTTACAGGGGCCAGTAATGAAAAACTGTTTTTT
NA,TRBV6-6,NA,TRBJ1-1,CAGGQTVGTEAFF,TGTGCAGGGGGACAAACGGTGGGCACTGAAGCTTTCTTT
TRBD1,TRBV28,NA,TRBJ1-2,CASSLTGVYGYTF,TGTGCCAGCAGTTTGACAGGGGTCTATGGCTACACCTTC
NA,TRBV7-2,NA,TRBJ2-5,CASSLALILAGVETQYF,TGTGCCAGCAGCTTAGCGCTAATCCTAGCTGGCGTGGAGACCCAGTACTTC
NA,TRBV7-6,NA,TRBJ1-6,CASSPRTENSPLHF,TGTGCCAGCAGCCCCCGGACAGAAAATTCACCCCTCCACTTT
NA,TRBV29-1,few,TRBJ2-1,CSAGYNEQFF,TGCAGCGCAGGCTACAATGAGCAGTTCTTC
NA,TRBV4-1,NA,TRBJ1-3,CASSQDRGSGNTIYF,TGCGCCAGCAGCCAAGACAGGGGCTCTGGAAACACCATATATTTT
NA,TRBV20-1,NA,TRBJ2-7,CSTKQGYEQYF,TGCAGTACTAAACAGGGATACGAGCAGTACTTC
TRBD1,TRBV5-1,NA,TRBJ1-4,CASSAGTVATNEKLFF,TGCGCCAGCAGCGCCGGGACAGTTGCAACTAATGAAAAACTGTTTTTT
TRBD2,TRBV19,NA,TRBJ2-7,CASSISGRASYEQYF,TGTGCCAGTAGTATCAGCGGGAGGGCCTCCTACGAGCAGTACTTC
TRBD1,TRBV20-1,NA,TRBJ2-3,CSRQGADTQYF,TGCAGCAGACAGGGTGCAGATACGCAGTATTTT